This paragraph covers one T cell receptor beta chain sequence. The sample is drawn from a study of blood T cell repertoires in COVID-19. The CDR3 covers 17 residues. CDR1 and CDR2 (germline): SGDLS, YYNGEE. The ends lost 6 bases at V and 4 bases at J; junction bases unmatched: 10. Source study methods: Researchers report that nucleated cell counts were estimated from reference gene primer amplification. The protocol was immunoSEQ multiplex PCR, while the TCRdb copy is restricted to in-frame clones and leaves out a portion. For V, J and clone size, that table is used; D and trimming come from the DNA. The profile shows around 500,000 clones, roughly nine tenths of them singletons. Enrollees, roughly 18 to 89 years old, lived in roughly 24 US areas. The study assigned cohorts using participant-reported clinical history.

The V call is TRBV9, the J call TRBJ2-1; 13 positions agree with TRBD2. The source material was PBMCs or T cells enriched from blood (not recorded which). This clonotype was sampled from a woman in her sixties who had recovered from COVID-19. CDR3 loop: CASNPPWTSGGYNEQFF. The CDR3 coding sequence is TGTGCCAGCAACCCCCCGTGGACTAGCGGGGGATACAATGAGCAGTTCTTC.